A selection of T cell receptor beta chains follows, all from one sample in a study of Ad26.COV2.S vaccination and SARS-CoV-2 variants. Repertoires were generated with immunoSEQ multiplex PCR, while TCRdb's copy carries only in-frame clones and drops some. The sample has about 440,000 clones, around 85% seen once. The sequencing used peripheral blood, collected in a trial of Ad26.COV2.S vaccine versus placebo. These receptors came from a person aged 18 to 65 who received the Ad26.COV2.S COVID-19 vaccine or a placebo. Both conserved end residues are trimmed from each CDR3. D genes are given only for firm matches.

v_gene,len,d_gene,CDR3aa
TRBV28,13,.,ASSLTGRITGELF
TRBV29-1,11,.,SVVRLSGNEQF
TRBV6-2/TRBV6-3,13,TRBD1,ASSNPGQGRYGYT
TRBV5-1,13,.,ASSLEGRSSVEQF
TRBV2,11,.,ASGLAGTDTQY
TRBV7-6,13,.,ASSLEGAGLYEQY
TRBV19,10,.,ASSIGDSPLH
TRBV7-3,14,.,ASSLMLGGSYNEQF
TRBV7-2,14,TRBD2,ASSPRLAGAADTQY
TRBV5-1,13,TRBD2,ASSFIAGERGTQY
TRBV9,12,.,ASSVTGQNTEAF
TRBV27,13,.,ASSTPRNSYNEQF
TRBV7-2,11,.,ASSFDARGGYT
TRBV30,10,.,AWRKGVYGYT
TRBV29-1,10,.,SVVPGAAEAF
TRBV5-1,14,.,ASSLDLQLNTGELF
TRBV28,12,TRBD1,ASMTGAENTEAF
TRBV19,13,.,ASSITGHGTYEQY
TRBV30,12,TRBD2,ASGPTSGNYEQY
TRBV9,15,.,ASSVRLASREAYEQY
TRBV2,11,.,ASRSERNTEAF
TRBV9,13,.,ASSVGSSGSYEQY
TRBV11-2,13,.,ASSLGGSVYNEQF
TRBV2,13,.,ASSANRDPTPGYT
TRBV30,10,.,AWSDRQETQY
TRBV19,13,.,ASSSYRERGNIQY
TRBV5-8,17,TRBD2,ASSLAGLAGRSSYNEQF
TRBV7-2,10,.,ASSSTVNEQF
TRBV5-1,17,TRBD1,ASSRTPTGGLSTNEKLF
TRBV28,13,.,ASSSRPGRNEKLF
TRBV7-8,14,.,ASSLGGQHHTYEQY
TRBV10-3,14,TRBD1,AISESTQGRTYEQY
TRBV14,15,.,ASSQNFLPTGNEKLF
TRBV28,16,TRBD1,ASSLWPLGTGNHYGYT
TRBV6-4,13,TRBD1,ASSDPETGGYEQY
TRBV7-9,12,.,ASSPGTALQPQH
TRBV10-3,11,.,AISDYTGSQAF
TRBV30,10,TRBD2,AQGEREETQY
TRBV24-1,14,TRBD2,ATSDPIAGVVNEQF
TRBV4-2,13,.,ASSLEGADGTEAF
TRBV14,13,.,ASSQDSISGDTQY
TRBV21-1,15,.,ASSKISLPRNSGELF
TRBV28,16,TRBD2,ASSPRRQPRLAPGELF
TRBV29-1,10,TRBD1,SVRTGVYEQF
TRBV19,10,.,ASSSRNEKLF
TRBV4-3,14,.,ASSQSRLAIVNEQF
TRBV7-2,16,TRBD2,ASSLAGSLAANTGELF
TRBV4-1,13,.,ASSQPQQGTDEQY
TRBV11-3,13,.,ASSLGRTDTDTQY
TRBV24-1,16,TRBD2,ATSDPLSGSHGLGEQF
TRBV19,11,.,ASSIGSKQPQH
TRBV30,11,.,AWSAKGLQPQH
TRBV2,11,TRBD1,ASLRDSSYEQY
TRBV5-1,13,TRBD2,ASSLDGTSRETQY